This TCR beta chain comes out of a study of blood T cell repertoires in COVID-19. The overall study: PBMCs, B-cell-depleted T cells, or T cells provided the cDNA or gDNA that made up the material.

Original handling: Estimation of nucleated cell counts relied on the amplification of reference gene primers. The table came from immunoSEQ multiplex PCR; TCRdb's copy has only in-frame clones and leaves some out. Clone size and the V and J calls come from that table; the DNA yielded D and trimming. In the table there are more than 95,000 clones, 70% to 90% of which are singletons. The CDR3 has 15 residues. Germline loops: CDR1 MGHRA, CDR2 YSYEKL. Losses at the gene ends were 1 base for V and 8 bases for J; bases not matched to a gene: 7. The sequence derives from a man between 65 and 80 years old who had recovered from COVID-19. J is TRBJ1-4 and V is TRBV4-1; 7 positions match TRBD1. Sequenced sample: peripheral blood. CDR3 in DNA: TGCGCCAGCAGCCAAGCTGACAGGGTAGGGGAAAAACTGTTTTTT. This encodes CASSQADRVGEKLFF.